Below are 7 T cell receptor beta chains sequenced from a single sample in a study of T cells in Graves' hyperthyroidism and ophthalmopathy. Amplification targeted TCR beta CDR3 regions from RNA transcripts. First-round RT-PCR with HTBI primers amplified the TCR CDR3 region. MiXCR, run by TCRdb on the multiplex PCR reads, gives a single entry per CDR3 protein. The repertoire holds about 520,000 distinct CDR3 sequences, with roughly a quarter as singletons. Sequencing input: blood. The source of these receptors is a woman younger than 45 with Graves' ophthalmopathy.

This clonotype was observed many times. This chain links TRBV12-3 or TRBV12-4 with TRBJ1-1; D gene unclear. This CDR3 contains 14 residues. Trimming left V 6 bases short and J 0 bases short, with 11 bases between. CDR3 coding DNA: TGTGCCAGCAGCTCCAGTACAATGAACACTGAAGCTTTCTTT. Amino acid sequence: CASSSSTMNTEAFF.

The chain links TRBV12-3 or TRBV12-4 to TRBJ2-5, with TRBD2 matching 11 bases. The trim removed 6 bases at V and 1 base at J, leaving 4 bases unmatched. CDR3 size: 15 residues. The CDR3 protein is CASRVAGGVQETQYF. For the CDR3, the DNA is TGTGCCAGCAGAGTAGCGGGGGGGGTCCAAGAGACCCAGTACTTC.

This clonotype was seen many times. The chain joins TRBV15 to TRBJ1-3; 7 nucleotides align to TRBD1. The CDR3 extends over 15 amino acids. CDR1 is LNHNV, CDR2 YYDKDF, per germline (reference sequence). Trimming took 3 bases from V and 4 from J; bases not matched to a gene: 6. Written as DNA, the CDR3 is TGTGCCACCAGCAGGAAAGGGGGCGCGGGAAACACCATATATTTT. This gives the protein CATSRKGGAGNTIYF.

This clonotype was counted between two and nine times. This sequence joins TRBV6-1 and TRBJ1-1; 7 bases are shared with TRBD1. Germline V lookup: CDR1 MNHNS, CDR2 SASEGT. The CDR3 contains 14 residues. V lost 6 bases to trimming and J lost 4 bases; unmatched junction nucleotides: 8. The CDR3 spells CASRSDRASTEAFF. CDR3 nucleotides: TGTGCCAGCAGGTCAGACAGGGCTAGCACTGAAGCTTTCTTT.

The chain links TRBV29-1 to TRBJ1-2; D is unclear. Germline loops: CDR1 SQVTM, CDR2 ANQGSEA. This CDR3 is 15 amino acids long. V lost 0 bases, J lost 3 bases, and 14 bases lay in between. The CDR3 DNA follows: TGCAGCGTTGAAGATGGAGGGTCCCTCTACTATGGCTACACCTTC. Translated, it gives CSVEDGGSLYYGYTF.

The table lists this clonotype with many counts. This rearrangement joins TRBV7-2 to TRBJ1-1, with D possibly being TRBD1 (5 bases). Trimming removed 0 bases from V and 6 bases from J, with 8 bases in between. The CDR3 covers 13 residues. The germline V gene has CDR1 SGHTA and CDR2 FQGNSA. This chain's CDR3 is CASSLAPRAEAFF. Here the CDR3 DNA reads TGTGCCAGCAGCTTAGCTCCCAGGGCTGAAGCTTTCTTT.

The table lists this clonotype with many counts. The genes are TRBV6-2 or TRBV6-3 and TRBJ2-7, with TRBD1 as a possible D gene (6 bases). The CDR3 is 13 amino acids. CDR1 MNHEY and CDR2 SVGEGT come from the germline V gene. V was cut by 6 bases and J by 3 bases, with 12 bases left in between. This chain's CDR3 is CASRLQGIYEQYF. In DNA form, the CDR3 reads TGTGCCAGCAGGCTCCAGGGGATCTACGAGCAGTACTTC.